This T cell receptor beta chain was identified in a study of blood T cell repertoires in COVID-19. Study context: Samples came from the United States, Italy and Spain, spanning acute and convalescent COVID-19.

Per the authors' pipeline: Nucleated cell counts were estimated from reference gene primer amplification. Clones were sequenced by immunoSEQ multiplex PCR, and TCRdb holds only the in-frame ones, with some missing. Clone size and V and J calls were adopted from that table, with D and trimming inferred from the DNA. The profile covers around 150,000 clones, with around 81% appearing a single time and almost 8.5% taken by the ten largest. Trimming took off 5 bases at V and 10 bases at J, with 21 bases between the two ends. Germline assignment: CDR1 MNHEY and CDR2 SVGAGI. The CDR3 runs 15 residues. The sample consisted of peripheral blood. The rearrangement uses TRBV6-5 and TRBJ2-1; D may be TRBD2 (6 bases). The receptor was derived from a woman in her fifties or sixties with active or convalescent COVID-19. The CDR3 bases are TGTGCCAGCAGTCCTTTGGGGGGAGGCGCGGGGGAGCAGTTCTTC. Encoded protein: CASSPLGGGAGEQFF.